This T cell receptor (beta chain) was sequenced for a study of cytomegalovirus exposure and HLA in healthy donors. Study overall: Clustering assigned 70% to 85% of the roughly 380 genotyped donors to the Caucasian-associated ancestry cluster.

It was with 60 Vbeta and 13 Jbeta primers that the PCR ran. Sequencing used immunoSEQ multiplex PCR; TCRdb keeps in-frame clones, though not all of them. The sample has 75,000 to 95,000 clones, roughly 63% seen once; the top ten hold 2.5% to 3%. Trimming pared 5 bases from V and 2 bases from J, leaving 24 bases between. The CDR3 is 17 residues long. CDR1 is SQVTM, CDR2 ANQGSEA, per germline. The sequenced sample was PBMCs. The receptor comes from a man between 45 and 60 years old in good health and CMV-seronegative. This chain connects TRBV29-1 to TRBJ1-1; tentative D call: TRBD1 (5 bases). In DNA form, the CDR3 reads TGCAGCGTTCGGTACTCCCCCGGAATAGGACAAAACACTGAAGCTTTCTTT. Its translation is CSVRYSPGIGQNTEAFF. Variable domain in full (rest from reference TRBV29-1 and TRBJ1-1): SAVISQKPSRDICQRGTSLTIQCQVDSQVTMMFWYRQQPGQSLTLIATANQGSEATYESGFVIDKFPISRPNLTFSTLTVSNMSPEDSSIYLCSVRYSPGIGQNTEAFFGQGTRLTVV.